What follows are 23 T cell receptor beta chains derived from one specimen sequenced in a study of T cells in Graves' hyperthyroidism and ophthalmopathy. The source material, RNA transcripts, was used to amplify TCR beta CDR3 regions. A set of HTBI primers served as the primers for a first-round RT-PCR of the TCR CDR3. TCRdb itself ran the multiplex PCR reads through MiXCR, one entry per CDR3 protein. The repertoire holds around 340,000 distinct CDR3 sequences, with 20% to 25% as singletons. Sequencing input: blood. These receptors all stem from a woman between 50 and 59 years old with Graves' hyperthyroidism.

The chain has TRBV20-1 and TRBJ2-5, with 11 bases matching TRBD2. The germline V gene has CDR1 DFQATT and CDR2 SNEGSKA (reference sequence). This CDR3 comprises 16 residues. The V gene end was trimmed by 6 bases and the J gene end by 3 bases; junction bases not matched to a gene: 12. CDR3 in DNA: TGCAGTGCCCCTATTGCAGATAGCGGGAGGGAAGAGACCCAGTACTTC. This encodes CSAPIADSGREETQYF.

This clonotype occurred many times. The genes are TRBV10-3 and TRBJ1-1; D gene uncertain. The CDR3 sequence is 11 residues long. Germline V gene lookup returns CDR1 ENHRY and CDR2 SYGVKD. Trimming removed 10 bases from V and 0 bases from J, with 6 bases in between. CDR3 bases: TGTGCCACCCGGATGAACACTGAAGCTTTCTTT. It specifies CATRMNTEAFF.

This chain joins TRBV7-3 and TRBJ2-1; D is unresolved. This CDR3 contains 15 residues. The V gene's germline CDR1 is SGHTA and CDR2 FQGTGA. Trimming took 5 bases from V and 8 from J, leaving 19 bases between them. CDR3 residues: CASSASTQPFHEQFF. CDR3 DNA: TGTGCCAGCAGCGCCAGCACGCAACCGTTTCATGAGCAGTTCTTC. Looking up the rest from reference TRBV7-3 and TRBJ2-1 gives the full variable domain: GAGVSQTPSNKVTEKGKYVELRCDPISGHTALYWYRQSLGQGPEFLIYFQGTGAADDSGLPNDRFFAVRPEGSVSTLKIQRTERGDSAVYLCASSASTQPFHEQFFGPGTRLTVL.

There are many counts of this clonotype. This chain uses TRBV12-3 or TRBV12-4 with TRBJ1-1; D not certain. The CDR3 spans 13 residues. V was shortened by 3 bases and J by 4 bases, with 9 bases between the two germline ends. The CDR3 DNA follows: TGTGCCAGCAGTTTGAAAACAACCACTGAAGCTTTCTTT. Its translation: CASSLKTTTEAFF.

This sequence joins TRBV25-1 and TRBJ2-5; 9 positions agree with TRBD2. CDR1 is MGHDK and CDR2 is SYGVNS in the germline V gene. Losses at the gene ends were 3 bases for V and 1 base for J; bases not matched to a gene: 3. The CDR3 length is 15 residues. The CDR3 DNA is TGTGCCAGCAGTGAGGGACTAGCCATCCAAGAGACCCAGTACTTC. Its protein product is CASSEGLAIQETQYF.

The rearrangement uses TRBV4-1 and TRBJ1-5; D may be TRBD1 (5 bases). Trimming took 1 base from V and 3 from J, leaving 16 bases between them. Germline V CDR1 and CDR2: MGHRA, YSYEKL. This CDR3 is 17 amino acids long. The DNA of the CDR3 is TGCGCCAGCAGCCAAGTCTCGCGGCAGGGCCCCAATCAGCCCCAGCATTTT. Its protein is CASSQVSRQGPNQPQHF.

This clonotype was seen ten or more times. This chain links TRBV28 with TRBJ1-5; D remains unclear. The CDR3 spans 13 residues. V was pared by 1 base and J by 1 base, with 2 bases between. Germline V gene data show CDR1 as MDHEN and CDR2 as SYDVKM. The chain's CDR3 is CASSLSSNQPQHF. The CDR3 nucleotides read TGTGCCAGCAGTTTATCGAGCAATCAGCCCCAGCATTTT.

This clonotype was recorded many times. The chain links TRBV29-1 to TRBJ2-7, with 8 nucleotides matching TRBD1. Germline V lookup: CDR1 SQVTM, CDR2 ANQGSEA. With 4 bases clipped from V and 7 bases from J, the junction kept 18 bases outside the gene matches. This CDR3 contains 16 residues. The CDR3 DNA reads as TGCAGCGTTGTGGGGGGAACCGGGACAGGTCCCATGGAGCAGTACTTC. Translation gives CSVVGGTGTGPMEQYF.

The table lists this clonotype with a count of one. This chain links TRBV11-1 with TRBJ2-1; tentatively, D is TRBD1 or TRBD2 (5 bases each). Per germline, CDR1 SGHAT and CDR2 FQDESV (reference sequence). The CDR3 totals 13 residues. Trimming cost V 5 bases and J 10 bases, with 15 bases left between them. CDR3 in DNA: TGTGCCAGCAGCCGAGGTGAGGGGCGGGAGCAGTTCTTC. Translating it yields CASSRGEGREQFF.

This clonotype was seen at least ten times. The V and J genes are TRBV3-1 and TRBJ2-7; 7 nucleotides match TRBD1. CDR3 size: 14 residues. V trimming: 1 base; J trimming: 5 bases; junction bases outside the gene matches: 5. The germline V gene encodes CDR1 LGHDT and CDR2 YNNKEL (reference sequence). The CDR3 loop is CASSQVQGVDEQYF. CDR3 DNA: TGTGCCAGCAGCCAAGTCCAGGGGGTCGACGAGCAGTACTTC.

The rearrangement uses TRBV7-9 and TRBJ2-5; D uncertain. The CDR3 is 13 amino acids. The V gene's germline CDR1 is SEHNR and CDR2 FQNEAQ (reference sequence). V was cut by 4 bases and J by 5 bases, with 11 bases left in between. The CDR3 DNA sequence: TGTGCCAGCAGCTCTTCAATTGGGGAGACCCAGTACTTC. As protein: CASSSSIGETQYF.

This clonotype occurred many times. The chain is built from TRBV20-1 and TRBJ2-1; D is unclear. Trimming cost V 6 bases and J 4 bases, with 10 bases left between them. Germline V gene sequence: CDR1 DFQATT, CDR2 SNEGSKA (reference sequence). The CDR3 spans 12 residues. The CDR3 sequence is CSAVGNYNEQFF. CDR3 nucleotide sequence: TGCAGTGCCGTGGGGAATTACAATGAGCAGTTCTTC.

This clonotype was found many times. The V call is TRBV11-2, the J call TRBJ1-3; D gene unclear. The CDR3 consists of 16 residues. Trimming shortened V by 1 base and J by 3 bases, and 13 bases separated the two germline ends. CDR1 and CDR2 from the germline V gene are SGHAT and FQNNGV. This CDR3 reads CASSLVPRLGGNTIYF. The CDR3 bases are TGTGCCAGCAGCTTAGTTCCAAGGCTAGGTGGAAACACCATATATTTT.

This clonotype has ten or more counts. CDR3 in DNA: TGCGCCAGCAGTGGTCTAGCGGAGATCACAGATACGCAGTATTTT. Protein sequence: CASSGLAEITDTQYF. The chain carries TRBV10-2 and TRBJ2-3; 7 positions match TRBD2. Trimming took 4 bases from V and 2 from J; bases not matched to a gene: 6. The CDR3 consists of 15 residues. The V gene's germline CDR1 is WSHSY and CDR2 SAAADI.

Ten or more counts support this clonotype. V is TRBV7-3 and J is TRBJ1-1; D gene uncertain. The V gene's germline CDR1 is SGHTA and CDR2 FQGTGA. V lost 1 base to trimming and J lost 4 bases, with 10 bases between them. There are 14 residues in the CDR3. DNA of the CDR3: TGTGCCAGCAGCTTAATATCAGGTACCACTGAAGCTTTCTTT. The encoded protein is CASSLISGTTEAFF.

The rearrangement joins TRBV12-3 or TRBV12-4 to TRBJ2-1; 8 positions agree with TRBD1. The CDR3 contains 15 residues. V lost 6 bases, J lost 0 bases, and 4 bases stayed unmatched. In nucleotides, the CDR3 is TGTGCCAGCAGCTTACAGGGGGACTCCTACAATGAGCAGTTCTTC. Protein sequence: CASSLQGDSYNEQFF.

This clonotype showed up many times. The V call is TRBV5-1, the J call TRBJ1-2; D is possibly TRBD1 (6 bases). Germline V lookup: CDR1 SGHRS, CDR2 YFSETQ. Trimming removed 0 bases at V and 4 bases at J, with 10 bases between. The CDR3 totals 14 residues. The CDR3 region has the DNA TGCGCCAGCAGCTTGGGTCGGGGGCCCTATGGCTACACCTTC. This gives the protein CASSLGRGPYGYTF.

Concerning this clonotype: A clone one base away is much larger, so this may be a read error. The rearrangement uses TRBV7-9 and TRBJ1-5, with D unresolved. The CDR3 spans 15 residues. Germline CDR1 reads SEHNR; CDR2 reads FQNEAQ (reference sequence). Here the CDR3 DNA reads TGTGCCAGCAGCTTAGCAGGGAATGGCAATCAGACCCAGCATTTT. This sequence encodes CASSLAGNGNQTQHF.

The genes are TRBV25-1 and TRBJ2-5, with a tentative D call TRBD1 (6 bases). Germline V gene lookup returns CDR1 MGHDK and CDR2 SYGVNS. Deletions cut 3 bases from V and 4 bases from J, with 12 bases between. This CDR3 comprises 14 residues. This chain's CDR3 is CASSDRGRVETQYF. The CDR3 DNA reads as TGTGCCAGCAGTGACAGGGGACGCGTAGAGACCCAGTACTTC.

This clonotype was found a few times. V and J are TRBV20-1 and TRBJ1-5, with D possibly being TRBD1 (6 bases). V was clipped by 0 bases and J by 7 bases, with 13 bases between them. Germline V gene data show CDR1 as DFQATT and CDR2 as SNEGSKA (reference sequence). The CDR3 is made up of 14 amino acids. The CDR3 DNA sequence: TGCAGTGCTAGAGATCGGGGGGGCGGCCAGCCCCAGCATTTT. Translated, it gives CSARDRGGGQPQHF.

Ten or more counts support this clonotype. The chain is built from TRBV28 and TRBJ2-3; D may be TRBD1 (5 bases). Germline lookup yields CDR1 MDHEN and CDR2 SYDVKM. V dropped 4 bases and J dropped 10 bases, with 15 bases sitting between them. The CDR3 is made up of 13 amino acids. This CDR3 is CASSYSPGKAQYF. As DNA, the CDR3 is TGTGCCAGCAGTTATTCTCCAGGGAAGGCGCAGTATTTT.

At least ten counts were recorded for this clonotype. The J gene is TRBJ2-5, the V gene TRBV20-1; 7 bases fit TRBD2. Trimming removed 0 bases from V and 2 bases from J; junction bases left unmatched: 9. This CDR3 contains 16 residues. The V gene's germline CDR1 is DFQATT and CDR2 SNEGSKA (reference sequence). Here the CDR3 DNA reads TGCAGTGCTAGAGATTCGAGACTAGCTTCTCAAGAGACCCAGTACTTC. The encoded protein is CSARDSRLASQETQYF.

Turning to this clonotype: A much larger clone differs from this one at a single base, so this may be a read error. The chain links TRBV20-1 to TRBJ2-3, with a weak D call TRBD2 (6 bases). The length of the CDR3 is 12 residues. From germline, CDR1 is DFQATT and CDR2 SNEGSKA (reference sequence). The CDR3, as DNA: TGCAGTGCCCAGAGGAGGGAGGATAAGCAGTATTTT. Translation: CSAQRREDKQYF.